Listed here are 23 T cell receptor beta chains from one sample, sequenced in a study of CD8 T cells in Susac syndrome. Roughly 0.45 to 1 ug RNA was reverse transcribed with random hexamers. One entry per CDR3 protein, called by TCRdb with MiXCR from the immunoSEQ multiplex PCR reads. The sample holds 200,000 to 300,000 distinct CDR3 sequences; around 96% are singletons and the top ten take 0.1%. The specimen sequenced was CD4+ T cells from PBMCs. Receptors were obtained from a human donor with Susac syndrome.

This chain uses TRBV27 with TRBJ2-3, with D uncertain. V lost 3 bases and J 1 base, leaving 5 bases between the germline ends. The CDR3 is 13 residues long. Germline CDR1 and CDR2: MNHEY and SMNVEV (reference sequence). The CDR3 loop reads CASSFIGTDTQYF. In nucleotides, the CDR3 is TGTGCCAGCAGTTTTATAGGCACAGATACGCAGTATTTT.

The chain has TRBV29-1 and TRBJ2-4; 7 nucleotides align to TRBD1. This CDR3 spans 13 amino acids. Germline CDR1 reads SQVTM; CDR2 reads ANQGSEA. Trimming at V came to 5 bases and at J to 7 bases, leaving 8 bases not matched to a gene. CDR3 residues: CSVTGTAANIQYF. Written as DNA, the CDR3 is TGCAGCGTTACCGGGACAGCGGCGAACATTCAGTACTTC.

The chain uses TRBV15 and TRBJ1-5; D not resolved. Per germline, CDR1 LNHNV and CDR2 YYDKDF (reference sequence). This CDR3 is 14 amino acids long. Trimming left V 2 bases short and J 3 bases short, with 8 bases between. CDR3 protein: CATSRMGDNQPQHF. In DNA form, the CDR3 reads TGTGCCACCAGCAGAATGGGCGACAATCAGCCCCAGCATTTT.

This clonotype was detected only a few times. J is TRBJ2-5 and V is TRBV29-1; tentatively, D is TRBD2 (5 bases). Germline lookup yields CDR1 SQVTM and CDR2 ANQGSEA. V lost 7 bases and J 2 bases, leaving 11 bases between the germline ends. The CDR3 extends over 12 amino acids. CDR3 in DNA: TGCAGCGGTAGGACGGGACAAGAGACCCAGTACTTC. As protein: CSGRTGQETQYF.

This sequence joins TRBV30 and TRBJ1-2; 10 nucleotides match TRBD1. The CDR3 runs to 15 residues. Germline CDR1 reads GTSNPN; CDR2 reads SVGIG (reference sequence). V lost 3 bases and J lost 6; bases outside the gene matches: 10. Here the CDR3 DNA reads TGTGCCTGGAGGATTAAGACAGGGGGCTACGATGGCTACACCTTC. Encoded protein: CAWRIKTGGYDGYTF. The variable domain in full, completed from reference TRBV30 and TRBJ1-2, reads SQTIHQWPATLVQPVGSPLSLECTVEGTSNPNLYWYRQAAGRGLQLLFYSVGIGQISSEVPQNLSASRPQDRQFILSSKKLLLSDSGFYLCAWRIKTGGYDGYTFGSGTRLTVV.

CDR3 sequence reads: CASSPRRDDGYTF. For the CDR3, the DNA is TGTGCCAGCAGCCCCAGGAGGGACGATGGCTACACCTTC. The chain links TRBV3-1 to TRBJ1-2; D is perhaps TRBD1 (5 bases). The germline V and J ends were trimmed by 4 bases and 6 bases, with 12 bases remaining between them. The CDR3 is 13 residues long. Germline loops: CDR1 LGHDT, CDR2 YNNKEL (reference sequence). The full variable domain, in which reference TRBV3-1 and TRBJ1-2 provide the parts outside the CDR3, is DTAVSQTPKYLVTQMGNDKSIKCEQNLGHDTMYWYKQDSKKFLKIMFSYNNKELIINETVPNRFSPKSPDKAHLNLHINSLELGDSAVYFCASSPRRDDGYTFGSGTRLTVV.

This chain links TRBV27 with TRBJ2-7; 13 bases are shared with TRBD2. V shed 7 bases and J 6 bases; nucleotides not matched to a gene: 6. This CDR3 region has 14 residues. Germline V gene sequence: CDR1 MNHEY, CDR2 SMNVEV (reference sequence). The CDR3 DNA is TGTGCCAGCACCCGGACTAGCGGGAGTGCCGAGCAGTACTTC. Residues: CASTRTSGSAEQYF.

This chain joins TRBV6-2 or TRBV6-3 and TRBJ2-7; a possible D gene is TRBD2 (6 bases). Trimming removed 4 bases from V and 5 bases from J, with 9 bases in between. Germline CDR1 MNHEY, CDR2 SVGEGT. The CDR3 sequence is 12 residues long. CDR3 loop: CASSWRDHEQYF. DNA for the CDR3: TGTGCCAGCAGTTGGAGGGACCACGAGCAGTACTTC.

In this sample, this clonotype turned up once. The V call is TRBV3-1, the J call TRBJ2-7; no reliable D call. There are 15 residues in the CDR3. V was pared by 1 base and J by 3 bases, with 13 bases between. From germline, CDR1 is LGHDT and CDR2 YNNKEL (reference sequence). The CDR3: CASSQVARPHYEQYF. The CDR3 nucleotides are TGTGCCAGCAGCCAAGTCGCGAGACCTCACTACGAGCAGTACTTC.

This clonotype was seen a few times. CDR3 in DNA: TGTGCCAGCAGTTTACTGGGGAGCTCCTACGAGCAGTACTTC. Translated: CASSLLGSSYEQYF. V gene TRBV12-3 or TRBV12-4 combines with J gene TRBJ2-7; the D gene is possibly TRBD2 (5 bases). This CDR3 is 14 amino acids long. V lost 2 bases to trimming and J lost 0 bases, with 8 bases between them.

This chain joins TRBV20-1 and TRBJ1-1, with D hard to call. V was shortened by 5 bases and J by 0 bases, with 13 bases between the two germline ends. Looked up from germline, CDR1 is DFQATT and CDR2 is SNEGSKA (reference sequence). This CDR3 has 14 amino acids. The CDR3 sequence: CSAGPQELNTEAFF. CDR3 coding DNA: TGCAGTGCTGGACCTCAGGAGTTGAACACTGAAGCTTTCTTT.

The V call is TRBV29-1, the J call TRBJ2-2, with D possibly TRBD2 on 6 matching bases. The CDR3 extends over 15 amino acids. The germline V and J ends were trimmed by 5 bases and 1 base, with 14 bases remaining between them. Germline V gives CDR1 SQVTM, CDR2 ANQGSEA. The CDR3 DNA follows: TGCAGCGTTTCCCCGGGACTGAAGAACACCGGGGAGCTGTTTTTT. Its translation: CSVSPGLKNTGELFF.

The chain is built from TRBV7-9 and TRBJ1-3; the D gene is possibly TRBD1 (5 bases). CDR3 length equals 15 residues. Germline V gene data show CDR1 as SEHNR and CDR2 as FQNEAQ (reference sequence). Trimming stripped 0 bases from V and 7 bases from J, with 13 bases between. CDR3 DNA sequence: TGTGCCAGCAGCTTAGCGGGGCGGCTCGGGAACACCATATATTTT. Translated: CASSLAGRLGNTIYF.

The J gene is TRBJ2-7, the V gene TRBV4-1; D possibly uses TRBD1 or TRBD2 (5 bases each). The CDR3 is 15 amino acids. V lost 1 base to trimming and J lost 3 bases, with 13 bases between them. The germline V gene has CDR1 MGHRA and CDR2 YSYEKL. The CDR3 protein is CASSQARDGYYEQYF. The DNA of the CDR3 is TGCGCCAGCAGCCAAGCCCGGGACGGCTACTACGAGCAGTACTTC.

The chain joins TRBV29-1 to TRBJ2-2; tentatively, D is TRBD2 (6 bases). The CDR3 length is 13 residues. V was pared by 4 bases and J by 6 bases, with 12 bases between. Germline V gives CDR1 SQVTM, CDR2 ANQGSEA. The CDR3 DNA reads TGCAGCGTTGGACTAGTGACGGCCGGGGAGCTGTTTTTT. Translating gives CSVGLVTAGELFF.

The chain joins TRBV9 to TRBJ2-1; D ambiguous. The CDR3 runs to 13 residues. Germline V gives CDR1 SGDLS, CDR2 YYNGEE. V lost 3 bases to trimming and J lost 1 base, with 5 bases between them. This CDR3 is CASSEQSYNEQFF. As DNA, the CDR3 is TGTGCCAGCAGCGAGCAGTCCTACAATGAGCAGTTCTTC.

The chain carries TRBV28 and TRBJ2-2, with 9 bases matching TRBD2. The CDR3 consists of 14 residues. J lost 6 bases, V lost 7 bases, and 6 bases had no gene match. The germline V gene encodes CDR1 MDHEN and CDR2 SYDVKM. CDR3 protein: CASTGTSRAGELFF. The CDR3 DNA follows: TGTGCCAGCACCGGGACTAGCAGAGCCGGGGAGCTGTTTTTT.

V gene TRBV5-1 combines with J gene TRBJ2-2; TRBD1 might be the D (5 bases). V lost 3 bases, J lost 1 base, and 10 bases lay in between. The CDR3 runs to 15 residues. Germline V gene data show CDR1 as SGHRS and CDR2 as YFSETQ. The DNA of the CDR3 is TGCGCCAGCAGCTCGACAGACATGAACACCGGGGAGCTGTTTTTT. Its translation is CASSSTDMNTGELFF.

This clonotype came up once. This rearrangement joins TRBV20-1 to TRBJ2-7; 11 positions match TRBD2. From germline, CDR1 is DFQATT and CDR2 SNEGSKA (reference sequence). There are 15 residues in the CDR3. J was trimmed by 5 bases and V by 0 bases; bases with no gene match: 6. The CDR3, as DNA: TGCAGTGCTAGAGAGATAGCGGGAGGGCTCAACGAGCAGTACTTC. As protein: CSAREIAGGLNEQYF.

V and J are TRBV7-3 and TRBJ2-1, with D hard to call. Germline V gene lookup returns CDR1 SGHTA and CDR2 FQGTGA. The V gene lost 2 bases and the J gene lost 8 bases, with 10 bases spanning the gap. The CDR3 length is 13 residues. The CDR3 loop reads CASSLARYDEQFF. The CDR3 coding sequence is TGTGCCAGCAGCTTAGCAAGGTACGATGAGCAGTTCTTC.

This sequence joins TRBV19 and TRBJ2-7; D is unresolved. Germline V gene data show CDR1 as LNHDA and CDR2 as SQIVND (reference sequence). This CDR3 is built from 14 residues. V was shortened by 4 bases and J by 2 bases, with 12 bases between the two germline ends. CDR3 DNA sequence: TGTGCCAGTAGTAGAACGGAACAGACCTACGAGCAGTACTTC. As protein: CASSRTEQTYEQYF.

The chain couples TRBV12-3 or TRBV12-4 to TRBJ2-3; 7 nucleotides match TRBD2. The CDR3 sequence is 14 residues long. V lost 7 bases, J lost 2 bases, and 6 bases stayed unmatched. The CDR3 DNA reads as TGTGCCAGCACCAGGGACTACTACACAGATACGCAGTATTTT. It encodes CASTRDYYTDTQYF.

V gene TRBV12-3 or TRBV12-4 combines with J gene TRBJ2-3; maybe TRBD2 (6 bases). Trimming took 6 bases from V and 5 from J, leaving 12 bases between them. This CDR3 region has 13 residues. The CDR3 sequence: CASRRLGGDTQYF. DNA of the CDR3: TGTGCCAGCAGGCGCCTGGGGGGAGATACGCAGTATTTT.